The clone carrying this T cell receptor beta chain was seen a few times. Antigen unknown. The entry originates in a study of blood T cells in healthy people across ages. General study points: Higher diversity and more naive CD4+ cells were features of long-lived donors, compared to aged donors.

For the second PCR, which ran for about 6 to 11 cycles, a sample-barcoded 5' primer and a J-beta primer mix were used. A tag from a template-switch adaptor with 12 random nucleotides marked each cDNA molecule. The study obtained at least 2.5 million CDR3-containing paired-end reads from every sample. In TCRdb, the 5' RACE reads were re-called with MiXCR into one record per CDR3 protein. The sample has some 1.5 million distinct CDR3 sequences; over 25% are singletons. Trimming left V 10 bases short and J 5 bases short, with 9 bases between. This CDR3 region has 11 residues. The TCR comes from a young woman in good health. The sample taken for sequencing was blood. This chain links TRBV12-3 or TRBV12-4 with TRBJ2-1; the D is unclear. CDR3 sequence (DNA): TGTGCCAATGACCGCAACAATGAGCAGTTCTTC. It is translated as CANDRNNEQFF.